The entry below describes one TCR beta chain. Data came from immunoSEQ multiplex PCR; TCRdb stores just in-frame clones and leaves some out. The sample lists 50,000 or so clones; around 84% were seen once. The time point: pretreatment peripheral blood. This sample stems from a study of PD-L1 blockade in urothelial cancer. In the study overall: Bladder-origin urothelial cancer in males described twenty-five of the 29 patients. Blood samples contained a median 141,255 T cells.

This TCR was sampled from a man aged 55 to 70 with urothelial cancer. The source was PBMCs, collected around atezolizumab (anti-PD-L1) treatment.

CDR3 loop: CASKGHLSGNTIYF. CDR3 sequence (DNA): TGTGCCAGCAAAGGACACCTCTCTGGAAACACCATATATTTT. V usage is TRBV6-1 and J usage is TRBJ1-3; the D gene is possibly TRBD1 (5 bases). This CDR3 has 14 residues. V lost 7 bases and J 0 bases, leaving 10 bases between the germline ends. Germline V CDR1 and CDR2: MNHNS, SASEGT.